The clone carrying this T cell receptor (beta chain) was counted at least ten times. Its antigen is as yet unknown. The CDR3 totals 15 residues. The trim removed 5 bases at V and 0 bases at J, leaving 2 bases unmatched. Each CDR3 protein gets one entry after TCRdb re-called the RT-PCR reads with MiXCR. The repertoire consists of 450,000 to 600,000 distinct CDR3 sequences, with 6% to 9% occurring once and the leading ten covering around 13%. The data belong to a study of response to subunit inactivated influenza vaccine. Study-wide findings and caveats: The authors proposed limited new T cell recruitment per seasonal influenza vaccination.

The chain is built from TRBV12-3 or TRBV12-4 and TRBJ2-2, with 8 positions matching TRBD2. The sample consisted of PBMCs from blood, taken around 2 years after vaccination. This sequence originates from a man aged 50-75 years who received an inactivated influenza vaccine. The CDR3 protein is CASSRGGSNTGELFF. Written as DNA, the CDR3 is TGTGCCAGCAGTCGCGGGGGGTCGAACACCGGGGAGCTGTTTTTT.